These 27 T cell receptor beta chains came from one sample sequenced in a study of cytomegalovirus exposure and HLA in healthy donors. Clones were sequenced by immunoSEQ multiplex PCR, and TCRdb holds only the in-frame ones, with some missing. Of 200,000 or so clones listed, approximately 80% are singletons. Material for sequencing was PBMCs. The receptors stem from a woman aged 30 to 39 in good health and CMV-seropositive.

DNA for the CDR3: TGTGCCACCATCCTAGGGGACCGGGACACCCAGCATTTT. Amino acid sequence: CATILGDRDTQHF. The chain is built from TRBV6-1 and TRBJ1-5, with a tentative D call TRBD1 (6 bases). The CDR3 sequence is 13 residues long. The germline V gene encodes CDR1 MNHNS and CDR2 SASEGT. Trimming cost V 10 bases and J 11 bases, with 21 bases left between them.

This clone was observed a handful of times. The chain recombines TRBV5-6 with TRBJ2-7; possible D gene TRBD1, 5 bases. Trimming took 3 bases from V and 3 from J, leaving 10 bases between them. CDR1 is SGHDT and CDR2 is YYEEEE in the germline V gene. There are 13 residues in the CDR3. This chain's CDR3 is CASSYLTGYEQYF. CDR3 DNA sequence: TGTGCCAGCAGCTACCTTACAGGCTACGAGCAGTACTTC.

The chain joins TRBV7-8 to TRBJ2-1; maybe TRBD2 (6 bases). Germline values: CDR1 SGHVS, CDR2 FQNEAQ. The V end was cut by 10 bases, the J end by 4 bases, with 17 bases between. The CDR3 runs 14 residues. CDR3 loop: CATAVAGIYNEQFF. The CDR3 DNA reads TGTGCCACCGCCGTGGCGGGGATTTACAATGAGCAGTTCTTC. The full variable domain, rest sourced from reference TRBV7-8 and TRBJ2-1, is GAGVSQSPRYKVAKRGQDVALRCDPISGHVSLFWYQQALGQGPEFLTYFQNEAQLDKSGLPSDRFFAERPEGSVSTLKIQRTQQEDSAVYLCATAVAGIYNEQFFGPGTRLTVL.

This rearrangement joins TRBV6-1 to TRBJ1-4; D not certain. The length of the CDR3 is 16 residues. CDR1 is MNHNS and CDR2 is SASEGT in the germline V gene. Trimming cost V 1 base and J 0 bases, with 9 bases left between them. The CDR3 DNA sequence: TGTGCCAGCAGTGAAGTTGGCAGAACAACTAATGAAAAACTGTTTTTT. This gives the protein CASSEVGRTTNEKLFF.

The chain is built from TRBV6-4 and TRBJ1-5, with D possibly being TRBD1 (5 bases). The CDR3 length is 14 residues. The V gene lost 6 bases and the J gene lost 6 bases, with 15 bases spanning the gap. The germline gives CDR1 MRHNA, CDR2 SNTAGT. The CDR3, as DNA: TGTGCCAGCAGCAGGGAAGGTAGTGTTCAGCCCCAGCATTTT. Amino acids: CASSREGSVQPQHF.

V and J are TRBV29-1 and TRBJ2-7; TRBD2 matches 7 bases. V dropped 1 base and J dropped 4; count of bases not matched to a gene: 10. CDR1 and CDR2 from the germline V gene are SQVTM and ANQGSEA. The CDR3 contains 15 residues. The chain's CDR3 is CSVEGVASGEYEQYF. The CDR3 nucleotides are TGCAGCGTTGAAGGGGTCGCTAGCGGAGAGTACGAGCAGTACTTC.

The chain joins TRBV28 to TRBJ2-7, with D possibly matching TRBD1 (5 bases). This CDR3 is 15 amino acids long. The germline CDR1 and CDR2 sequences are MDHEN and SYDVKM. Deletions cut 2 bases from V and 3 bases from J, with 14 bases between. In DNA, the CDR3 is TGTGCCAGCAGTTTACTCGACAGAATCTACTACGAGCAGTACTTC. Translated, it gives CASSLLDRIYYEQYF.

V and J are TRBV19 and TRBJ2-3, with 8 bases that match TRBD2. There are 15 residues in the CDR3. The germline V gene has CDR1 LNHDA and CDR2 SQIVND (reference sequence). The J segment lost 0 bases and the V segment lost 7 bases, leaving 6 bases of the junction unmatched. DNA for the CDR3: TGTGCCAGTAAATTACGGGGGGGGAGCACAGATACGCAGTATTTT. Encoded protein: CASKLRGGSTDTQYF.

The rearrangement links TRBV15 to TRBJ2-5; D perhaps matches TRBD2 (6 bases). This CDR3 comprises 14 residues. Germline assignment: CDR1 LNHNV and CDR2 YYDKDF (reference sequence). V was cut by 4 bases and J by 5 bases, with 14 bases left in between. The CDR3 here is CATSTSPAGETQYF. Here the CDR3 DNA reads TGTGCCACCAGCACCAGCCCGGCGGGGGAGACCCAGTACTTC.

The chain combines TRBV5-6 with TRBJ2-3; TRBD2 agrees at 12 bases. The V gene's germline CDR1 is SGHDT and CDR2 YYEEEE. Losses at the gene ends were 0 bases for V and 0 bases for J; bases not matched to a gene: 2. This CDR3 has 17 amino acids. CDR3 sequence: CASSLGTSGISTDTQYF. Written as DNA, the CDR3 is TGTGCCAGCAGCTTGGGGACTAGCGGGATAAGCACAGATACGCAGTATTTT.

The CDR3 region has the DNA TGCAGCGCGTCGAGGCCGAGAGGGAACAATGAGCAGTTCTTC. As protein: CSASRPRGNNEQFF. This sequence joins TRBV29-1 and TRBJ2-1, with D possibly being TRBD2 (5 bases). The CDR3 loop spans 14 amino acids. The germline V gene has CDR1 SQVTM and CDR2 ANQGSEA. V was clipped by 7 bases and J by 5 bases, with 18 bases between them.

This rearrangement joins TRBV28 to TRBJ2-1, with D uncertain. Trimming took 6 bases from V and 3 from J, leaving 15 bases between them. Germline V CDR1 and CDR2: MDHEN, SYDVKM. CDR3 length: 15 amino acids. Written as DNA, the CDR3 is TGTGCCAGCAGCTCCCCGGGTCACATCTACAATGAGCAGTTCTTC. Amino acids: CASSSPGHIYNEQFF. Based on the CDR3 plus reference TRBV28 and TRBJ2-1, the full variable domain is DVKVTQSSRYLVKRTGEKVFLECVQDMDHENMFWYRQDPGLGLRLIYFSYDVKMKEKGDIPEGYSVSREKKERFSLILESASTNQTSMYLCASSSPGHIYNEQFFGPGTRLTVL.

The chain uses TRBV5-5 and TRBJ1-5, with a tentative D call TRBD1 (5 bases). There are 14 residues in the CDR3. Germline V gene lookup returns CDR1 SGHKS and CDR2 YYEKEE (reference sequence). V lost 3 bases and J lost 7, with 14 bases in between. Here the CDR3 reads CASSYGTGPQPQHF. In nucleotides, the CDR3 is TGTGCCAGCAGCTATGGTACAGGCCCCCAGCCCCAGCATTTT.

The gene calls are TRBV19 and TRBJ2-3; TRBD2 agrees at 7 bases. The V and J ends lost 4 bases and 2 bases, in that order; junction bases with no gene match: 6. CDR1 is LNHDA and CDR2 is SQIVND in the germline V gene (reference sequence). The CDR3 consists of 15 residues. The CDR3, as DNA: TGTGCCAGTAGTACTCCTGCGGGAGACACAGATACGCAGTATTTT. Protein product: CASSTPAGDTDTQYF.

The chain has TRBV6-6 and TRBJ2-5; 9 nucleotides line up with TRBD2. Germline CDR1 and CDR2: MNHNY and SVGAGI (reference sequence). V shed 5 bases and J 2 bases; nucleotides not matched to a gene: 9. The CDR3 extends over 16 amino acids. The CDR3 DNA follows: TGTGCCAGCAGTCAGAATGCGGGAGGGGTACAAGAGACCCAGTACTTC. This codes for CASSQNAGGVQETQYF.

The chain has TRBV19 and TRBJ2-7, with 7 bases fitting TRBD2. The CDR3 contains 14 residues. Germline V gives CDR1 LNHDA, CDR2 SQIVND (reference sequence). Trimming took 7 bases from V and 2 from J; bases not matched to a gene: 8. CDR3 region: CASNAASGTYEQYF. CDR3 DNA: TGTGCCAGTAACGCGGCTAGCGGAACCTACGAGCAGTACTTC.

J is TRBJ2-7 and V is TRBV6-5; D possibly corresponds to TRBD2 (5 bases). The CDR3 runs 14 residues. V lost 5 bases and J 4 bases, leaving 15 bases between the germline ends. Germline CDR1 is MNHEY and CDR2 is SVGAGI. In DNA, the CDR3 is TGTGCCAGCAGTCCCTTATCGGGATCATACGAGCAGTACTTC. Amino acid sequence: CASSPLSGSYEQYF.

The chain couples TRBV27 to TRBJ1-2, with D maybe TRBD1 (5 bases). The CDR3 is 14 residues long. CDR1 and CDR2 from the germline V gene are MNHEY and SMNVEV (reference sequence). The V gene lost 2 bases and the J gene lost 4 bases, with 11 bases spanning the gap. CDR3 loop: CASSLQWGSYGYTF. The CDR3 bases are TGTGCCAGCAGTTTACAGTGGGGCTCCTATGGCTACACCTTC.

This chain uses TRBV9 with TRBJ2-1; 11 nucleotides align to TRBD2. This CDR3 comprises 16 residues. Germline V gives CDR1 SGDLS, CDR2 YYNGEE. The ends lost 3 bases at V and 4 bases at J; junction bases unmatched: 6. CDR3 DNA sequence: TGTGCCAGCAGCGCACTAGCGGGAGCTGGTTACAATGAGCAGTTCTTC. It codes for CASSALAGAGYNEQFF.

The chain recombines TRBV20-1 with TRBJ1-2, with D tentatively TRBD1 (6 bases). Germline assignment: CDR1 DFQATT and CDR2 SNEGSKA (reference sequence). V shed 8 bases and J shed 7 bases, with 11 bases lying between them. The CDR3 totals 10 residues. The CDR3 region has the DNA TGCAGTCCAAACAGGGTTGGCTACACCTTC. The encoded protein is CSPNRVGYTF.

CDR3 protein: CASSIDPGEAFF. The CDR3, as DNA: TGTGCCAGTAGTATAGATCCGGGGGAAGCTTTCTTT. This rearrangement joins TRBV19 to TRBJ1-1; D not certain. Germline V gene sequence: CDR1 LNHDA, CDR2 SQIVND (reference sequence). The CDR3 length is 12 residues. V lost 0 bases to trimming and J lost 8 bases, with 7 bases between them.

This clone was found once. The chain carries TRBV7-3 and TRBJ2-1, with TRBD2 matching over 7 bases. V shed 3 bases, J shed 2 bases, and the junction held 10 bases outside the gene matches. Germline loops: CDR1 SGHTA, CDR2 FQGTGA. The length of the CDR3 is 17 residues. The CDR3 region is CASSFSRSGITYNEQFF. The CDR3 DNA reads TGTGCCAGCAGCTTCTCGAGAAGCGGGATCACCTACAATGAGCAGTTCTTC.

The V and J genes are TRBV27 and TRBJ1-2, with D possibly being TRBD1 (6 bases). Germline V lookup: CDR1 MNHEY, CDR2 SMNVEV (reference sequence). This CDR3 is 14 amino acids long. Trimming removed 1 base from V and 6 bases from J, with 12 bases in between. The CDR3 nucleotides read TGTGCCAGCAGTTTATTGGGGGCAGGTAATGGCTACACCTTC. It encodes CASSLLGAGNGYTF.

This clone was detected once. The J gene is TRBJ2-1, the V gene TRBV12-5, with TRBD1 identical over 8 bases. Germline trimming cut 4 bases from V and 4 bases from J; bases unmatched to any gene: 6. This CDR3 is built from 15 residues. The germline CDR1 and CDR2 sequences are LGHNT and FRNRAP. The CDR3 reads CASGYGTGGYNEQFF. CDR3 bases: TGTGCTAGTGGTTATGGGACAGGCGGTTACAATGAGCAGTTCTTC.

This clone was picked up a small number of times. DNA of the CDR3: TGTGCCAGCACAACAGGAGCTAACTATGGCTACACCTTC. Amino acid sequence: CASTTGANYGYTF. This chain uses TRBV6-1 with TRBJ1-2, with D perhaps TRBD1 (5 bases). From germline, CDR1 is MNHNS and CDR2 SASEGT. This CDR3 contains 13 residues. With 7 bases removed from V and 0 bases from J, the gap between germline ends came to 9 bases.

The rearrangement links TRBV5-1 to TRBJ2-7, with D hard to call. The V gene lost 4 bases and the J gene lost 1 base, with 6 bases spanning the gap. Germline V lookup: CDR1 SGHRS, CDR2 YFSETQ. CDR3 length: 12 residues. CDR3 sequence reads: CASSPGSYEQYF. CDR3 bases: TGCGCCAGCAGCCCCGGGTCCTACGAGCAGTACTTC.

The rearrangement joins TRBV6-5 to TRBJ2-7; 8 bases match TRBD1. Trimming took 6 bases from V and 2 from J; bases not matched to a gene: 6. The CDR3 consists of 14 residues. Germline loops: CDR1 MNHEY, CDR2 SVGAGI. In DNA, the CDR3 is TGTGCCAGCAGGAGGGGCAGGGGGCCCTACGAGCAGTACTTC. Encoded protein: CASRRGRGPYEQYF.